Presented here are 27 T cell receptor beta chains from one specimen sequenced in a study of blood T cell repertoires in COVID-19. Libraries were prepared by immunoSEQ multiplex PCR; TCRdb keeps only in-frame clonotypes and omits some of them. The sample records some 160,000 clones, around 81% being singletons. Sequencing input: peripheral blood. The receptors originated from a man in his 70s who had recovered from COVID-19.

This chain links TRBV7-8 with TRBJ2-1, with D perhaps TRBD1 (5 bases). This CDR3 has 15 amino acids. Germline CDR1 reads SGHVS; CDR2 reads FQNEAQ. V lost 0 bases, J lost 7 bases, and 13 bases lay in between. The CDR3 spells CASSLANGPGNEQFF. The CDR3 bases are TGTGCCAGCAGCTTAGCGAATGGTCCAGGGAATGAGCAGTTCTTC.

The rearrangement links TRBV10-1 to TRBJ2-7; D is undetermined. In germline, CDR1 is WNHNN, CDR2 SYGVQD (reference sequence). This CDR3 has 12 residues. V was clipped by 0 bases and J by 6 bases, with 6 bases between them. Here the CDR3 reads CASSESYGEQYF. The CDR3 DNA reads TGCGCCAGCAGTGAGTCATACGGCGAGCAGTACTTC.

This clone came up once. This rearrangement joins TRBV5-4 to TRBJ2-4; TRBD2 might be the D (6 bases). The length of the CDR3 is 16 residues. The V gene's germline CDR1 is SGHNT and CDR2 YYREEE (reference sequence). Trimming stripped 0 bases from V and 2 bases from J, with 12 bases between. CDR3 DNA: TGTGCCAGCAGCTTGGGTACTAGCTCACCCAAAAACATTCAGTACTTC. Amino acid sequence: CASSLGTSSPKNIQYF. Full variable domain (rest looked up from reference TRBV5-4 and TRBJ2-4): ETGVTQSPTHLIKTRGQQVTLRCSSQSGHNTVSWYQQALGQGPQFIFQYYREEENGRGNFPPRFSGLQFPNYSSELNVNALELDDSALYLCASSLGTSSPKNIQYFGAGTRLSVL.

In DNA, the CDR3 is TGTGCCAGCAGCTTAGGAGGACTAGCGGGTGAGCAGTACTTC. Its protein is CASSLGGLAGEQYF. This rearrangement joins TRBV11-3 to TRBJ2-7; TRBD2 aligns across 11 bases. V lost 1 base, J lost 7 bases, and 3 bases stayed unmatched. The CDR3 consists of 14 residues. Germline loops: CDR1 SGHNT, CDR2 YENEEA.

This rearrangement joins TRBV4-2 to TRBJ2-7; D ambiguous. The CDR3 is 15 residues long. Trimming stripped 6 bases from V and 0 bases from J, with 15 bases between. Looked up from germline, CDR1 is LGHNA and CDR2 is YNFKEQ. CDR3 loop: CASSQNGQSSYEQYF. For the CDR3, the DNA is TGTGCCAGCAGTCAGAATGGGCAGAGCTCCTACGAGCAGTACTTC.

The chain links TRBV28 to TRBJ2-1; 15 bases are a match to TRBD2. V was clipped by 3 bases and J by 4 bases; unmatched bases: 10. The CDR3 loop spans 19 amino acids. Germline values: CDR1 MDHEN, CDR2 SYDVKM. In DNA form, the CDR3 reads TGTGCCAGCAGTTTCGGGTGGACTAGCGGGAGGGATCGTTACAATGAGCAGTTCTTC. It encodes CASSFGWTSGRDRYNEQFF.

This chain links TRBV6-5 with TRBJ2-3; TRBD2 aligns across 9 bases. This CDR3 comprises 16 residues. The J segment lost 5 bases and the V segment lost 2 bases, leaving 8 bases of the junction unmatched. Germline V gives CDR1 MNHEY, CDR2 SVGAGI. CDR3 loop: CASSYAGSGSLDTQYF. In DNA, the CDR3 is TGTGCCAGCAGTTACGCGGGTAGCGGGAGCTTAGATACGCAGTATTTT.

This clone has just a few counts. The CDR3 protein is CASSNRGGWNTEAFF. The CDR3 nucleotides are TGTGCCAGTAGTAATCGGGGGGGTTGGAACACTGAAGCTTTCTTT. The chain has TRBV19 and TRBJ1-1; tentatively, D is TRBD1 (5 bases). This CDR3 comprises 15 residues. The germline gives CDR1 LNHDA, CDR2 SQIVND (reference sequence). V lost 4 bases and J 1 base, leaving 13 bases between the germline ends.

This clone was counted a single time. This sequence joins TRBV6-5 and TRBJ1-6; D perhaps matches TRBD1 (5 bases). V shed 6 bases and J shed 5 bases, with 14 bases lying between them. Germline V gene lookup returns CDR1 MNHEY and CDR2 SVGAGI. The CDR3 sequence is 15 residues long. CDR3 sequence reads: CASRTGLSNNSPLHF. The CDR3 DNA sequence: TGTGCCAGCAGAACGGGACTGAGCAATAATTCACCCCTCCACTTT.

CDR3 amino acids: CASSSALLAGAEETQYF. In DNA, the CDR3 is TGTGCCAGCAGCTCCGCCCTCTTAGCGGGCGCCGAAGAGACCCAGTACTTC. The J gene is TRBJ2-5, the V gene TRBV13, with 7 bases lining up with TRBD2. The junction had 14 bases not matched to a gene; V was cut back by 4 bases and J by 3 bases. Looked up from germline, CDR1 is PRHDT and CDR2 is FYEKMQ (reference sequence). The CDR3 consists of 17 residues.

The chain combines TRBV2 with TRBJ2-5; TRBD1 is a possible D gene (5 bases). The germline V gene has CDR1 SNHLY and CDR2 FYNNEI. The CDR3 runs to 13 residues. V was cut by 7 bases and J by 9 bases, with 18 bases left in between. The CDR3 bases are TGTGCCAGCAACCTTAGGGGTTTTTCCCCCCAGTACTTC. Its translation: CASNLRGFSPQYF.

The genes are TRBV10-3 and TRBJ2-7, with 7 bases identical to TRBD1. V shed 4 bases, J shed 6 bases, and the junction held 9 bases outside the gene matches. Per germline, CDR1 ENHRY and CDR2 SYGVKD. The CDR3 sequence is 14 residues long. DNA of the CDR3: TGTGCCATCAGTGGTCACGGGACAGAAGGCGAGCAGTACTTC. It codes for CAISGHGTEGEQYF.

The chain couples TRBV12-3 or TRBV12-4 to TRBJ2-4; tentative D call: TRBD2 (6 bases). V was shortened by 7 bases and J by 9 bases, with 16 bases between the two germline ends. The CDR3 extends over 13 amino acids. CDR3 nucleotides: TGTGCCAGCACACCGGCGGGAAGAGGCATTCAGTACTTC. Protein sequence: CASTPAGRGIQYF.

The chain couples TRBV6-6 to TRBJ1-2; no reliable D call. Germline loops: CDR1 MNHNY, CDR2 SVGAGI (reference sequence). V was trimmed by 2 bases and J by 4 bases, leaving 8 bases between them. The CDR3 totals 13 residues. CDR3 bases: TGTGCCAGCAGTTACACCGGGAGCTATGGCTACACCTTC. Amino acids: CASSYTGSYGYTF.

This clone appeared a single time. The V and J genes are TRBV7-2 and TRBJ2-2, with 10 bases aligning to TRBD2. CDR3 length: 16 amino acids. Trimming cost V 1 base and J 6 bases; bases outside gene matches: 5. Germline V gene sequence: CDR1 SGHTA, CDR2 FQGNSA. The CDR3 coding sequence is TGTGCCAGCAGCTTAGTGGCTAGCGGGAGTTCCGGGGAGCTGTTTTTT. Translated, it gives CASSLVASGSSGELFF.

This CDR3 reads CASGLPGRGYTF. CDR3 nucleotides: TGTGCTAGTGGTTTACCAGGTCGTGGCTACACCTTC. The V call is TRBV12-5, the J call TRBJ1-2; D is uncertain. Germline V gene data show CDR1 as LGHNT and CDR2 as FRNRAP. V was clipped by 3 bases and J by 7 bases, with 9 bases between them. The CDR3 is made up of 12 amino acids.

The rearrangement links TRBV5-1 to TRBJ2-5, with TRBD2 as a possible D gene (6 bases). CDR1 and CDR2 (germline): SGHRS, YFSETQ. The CDR3 extends over 16 amino acids. Trimming cost V 0 bases and J 1 base, with 13 bases left between them. The CDR3 spells CASSLAGGVGQETQYF. Here the CDR3 DNA reads TGCGCCAGCAGCTTGGCCGGAGGGGTAGGCCAAGAGACCCAGTACTTC.

The chain recombines TRBV6-5 with TRBJ2-7, with D possibly TRBD1 on 6 matching bases. Germline V gene lookup returns CDR1 MNHEY and CDR2 SVGAGI. Trimming removed 8 bases at V and 3 bases at J, with 14 bases between. CDR3 length: 13 amino acids. Here the CDR3 DNA reads TGTGCCAGCCGGACAGAGAGGTACTACGAGCAGTACTTC. Translated: CASRTERYYEQYF.

This chain joins TRBV6-6 and TRBJ1-2; D is possibly TRBD1 (5 bases). This CDR3 has 12 amino acids. Trimming removed 5 bases at V and 8 bases at J, with 12 bases between. CDR1 and CDR2 (germline): MNHNY, SVGAGI (reference sequence). The CDR3 loop reads CASSIDRRGYTF. The CDR3 DNA follows: TGTGCCAGCAGTATAGACAGACGAGGCTACACCTTC.

There are a few counts of this clone. The chain combines TRBV9 with TRBJ2-7; 8 bases line up with TRBD2. This CDR3 spans 14 amino acids. CDR1 and CDR2 from the germline V gene are SGDLS and YYNGEE. With V trimmed by 2 bases and J by 5 bases, 6 bases remained unmatched. The CDR3 loop is CASSVSGVGDEQYF. The CDR3 bases are TGTGCCAGCAGCGTTAGCGGGGTAGGCGACGAGCAGTACTTC.

This rearrangement joins TRBV19 to TRBJ2-4, with 7 bases fitting TRBD2. The CDR3 totals 17 residues. Trimming removed 7 bases from V and 7 bases from J; junction bases left unmatched: 19. Germline CDR1 is LNHDA and CDR2 is SQIVND (reference sequence). The CDR3 sequence: CASTPGWASGPGNIQYF. CDR3 DNA sequence: TGTGCCAGTACCCCAGGATGGGCTAGCGGCCCGGGGAACATTCAGTACTTC. Supplemented by reference TRBV19 and TRBJ2-4, the full variable domain reads DGGITQSPKYLFRKEGQNVTLSCEQNLNHDAMYWYRQDPGQGLRLIYYSQIVNDFQKGDIAEGYSVSREKKESFPLTVTSAQKNPTAFYLCASTPGWASGPGNIQYFGAGTRLSVL.

The chain couples TRBV18 to TRBJ1-2, with D perhaps matching TRBD1 (5 bases). CDR1 KGHSH and CDR2 LQKENI come from the germline V gene. Trimming took 0 bases from V and 4 from J, leaving 9 bases between them. The CDR3 is made up of 14 amino acids. The CDR3 protein is CASSPPGEGYGYTF. CDR3 coding DNA: TGTGCCAGCTCACCACCAGGGGAGGGCTATGGCTACACCTTC.

V usage is TRBV7-9 and J usage is TRBJ2-1; 9 bases map to TRBD2. CDR1 is SEHNR, CDR2 FQNEAQ, per germline (reference sequence). J gave up 8 bases and V 2 bases, and 4 bases lay outside the gene matches. The CDR3 is 14 residues long. CDR3 DNA sequence: TGTGCCAGCAGCTTAAGAGCGGGAGGAGATGAGCAGTTCTTC. This encodes CASSLRAGGDEQFF.

This clone is a singleton in its sample. The CDR3 sequence: CASSLWDSRDSDTQYF. The CDR3 region has the DNA TGTGCCAGCAGCCTGTGGGACAGTAGGGACTCAGATACGCAGTATTTT. The chain employs TRBV3-1 (or the pseudogene TRBV3-2) and TRBJ2-3, with a weak D call TRBD1 (7 bases). CDR3 length equals 16 residues. Germline loops: CDR1 LGHDT, CDR2 YNNKEL (reference sequence). The V gene lost 4 bases and the J gene lost 4 bases, with 18 bases spanning the gap.

J is TRBJ2-6 and V is TRBV28, with D unclear. CDR1 is MDHEN and CDR2 is SYDVKM in the germline V gene. The CDR3 spans 18 residues. Trimming removed 1 base at V and 4 bases at J, with 17 bases between. The CDR3 sequence is CASSLSPLTQPGANVLTF. The CDR3 nucleotides read TGTGCCAGCAGTTTATCCCCGCTGACACAGCCAGGGGCCAACGTCCTGACTTTC.

Here the CDR3 DNA reads TGTGCCAGCAGCATTACTAGTTTGGATACGCAGTATTTT. Protein: CASSITSLDTQYF. V gene TRBV6-5 combines with J gene TRBJ2-3; D is perhaps TRBD2 (5 bases). V was clipped by 6 bases and J by 6 bases, with 13 bases between them. Per the germline V gene, CDR1 is MNHEY and CDR2 is SVGAGI. CDR3 length: 13 amino acids.

V usage is TRBV5-1 and J usage is TRBJ2-5; 7 bases fit TRBD2. Germline-derived CDR1 and CDR2 are SGHRS and YFSETQ. This CDR3 has 16 residues. V was clipped by 4 bases and J by 5 bases; unmatched bases: 14. The CDR3 bases are TGCGCCAGCAGCCCGGGGGGAACAACTATAGGGGAGACCCAGTACTTC. Amino acid sequence: CASSPGGTTIGETQYF.